This T cell receptor (beta chain) was recovered during a study of T cells of healthy individuals. TCRdb re-derived calls from the 5' RACE reads in MiXCR, one entry per CDR3 protein. The table has about 82,000 distinct CDR3 sequences, roughly 5.1% seen once. V shed 4 bases and J shed 10 bases, with 13 bases lying between them. The germline V gene encodes CDR1 MNHEY and CDR2 SMNVEV (reference sequence). This CDR3 has 12 residues. This clonotype was sampled from a female donor in good health. The rearrangement links TRBV27 to TRBJ1-1, with a tentative D call TRBD1 (5 bases). The DNA for the CDR3 is TGTGCCAGCAGTTCGCAGGGTCCCGGAGCTTTCTTT. This gives the protein CASSSQGPGAFF.